These 24 T cell receptor beta chains share one sample of origin, sequenced in a study of T cells in Graves' hyperthyroidism and ophthalmopathy. Authors of the study amplified TCR beta CDR3 regions from RNA transcripts. The TCR CDR3 first-round RT-PCR relied on the HTBI primer set. One entry per CDR3 protein results from TCRdb running MiXCR on the multiplex PCR reads. The data hold 350,000 to 450,000 distinct CDR3 sequences, with over 12% observed a single time. Material: blood. These receptors were collected from a man in his forties or fifties with Graves' ophthalmopathy.

There are many counts of this clonotype. The V call is TRBV20-1, the J call TRBJ1-2; 7 bases match TRBD1. This CDR3 comprises 14 residues. V dropped 3 bases and J dropped 4; count of bases not matched to a gene: 8. Germline V gene sequence: CDR1 DFQATT, CDR2 SNEGSKA (reference sequence). CDR3 coding DNA: TGCAGTGCTAGGCAGGGGGGCCGGAGCTATGGCTACACCTTC. The encoded protein is CSARQGGRSYGYTF.

There are a few counts of this clonotype. V and J are TRBV11-2 and TRBJ1-5; D unclear. The V end was cut by 0 bases, the J end by 6 bases, with 6 bases between. Germline CDR1 SGHAT, CDR2 FQNNGV. CDR3 size: 13 residues. Written as DNA, the CDR3 is TGTGCCAGCAGCTTAGAGGTTTTTCAGCCCCAGCATTTT. This sequence encodes CASSLEVFQPQHF.

The rearrangement uses TRBV10-3 and TRBJ2-7; the match to TRBD2 covers 7 bases. The CDR3 loop spans 15 amino acids. The germline V gene encodes CDR1 ENHRY and CDR2 SYGVKD. V shed 0 bases and J 6 bases; nucleotides not matched to a gene: 8. The CDR3 region is CAISESWGEGAEQYF. DNA for the CDR3: TGTGCCATCAGTGAGTCGTGGGGGGAGGGCGCCGAGCAGTACTTC.

This clonotype was found a few times. The chain recombines TRBV2 with TRBJ1-5; D is unclear. This CDR3 is built from 14 residues. Looked up from germline, CDR1 is SNHLY and CDR2 is FYNNEI. V gave up 6 bases and J gave up 0 bases, with 9 bases separating them. The CDR3 coding sequence is TGTGCCAGCAGAGACCCTTATAGCAATCAGCCCCAGCATTTT. This encodes CASRDPYSNQPQHF.

This chain uses TRBV5-8 with TRBJ1-3; weak D call: TRBD1 (6 bases). The V gene lost 6 bases and the J gene lost 0 bases, with 16 bases spanning the gap. The germline V gene encodes CDR1 SGHTS and CDR2 YDEGEE. The CDR3 runs to 16 residues. As DNA, the CDR3 is TGTGCCAGCACCGCGGGGGGGGCCTTCTCTGGAAACACCATATATTTT. Residues: CASTAGGAFSGNTIYF.

This clonotype has ten or more counts. This sequence joins TRBV28 and TRBJ2-7, with 9 bases aligning to TRBD1. The CDR3 is 14 amino acids. Per the germline V gene, CDR1 is MDHEN and CDR2 is SYDVKM. V was clipped by 2 bases and J by 3 bases; unmatched bases: 2. CDR3 amino acids: CASSLGTGIYEQYF. CDR3 nucleotides: TGTGCCAGCAGTTTAGGGACAGGGATCTACGAGCAGTACTTC.

This clonotype was counted at least ten times. Here the CDR3 reads CASSQDGTSGSRGSYNEQFF. For the CDR3, the DNA is TGTGCCAGCAGCCAAGACGGGACTAGCGGGTCCCGCGGGTCCTACAATGAGCAGTTCTTC. The rearrangement joins TRBV3-1 to TRBJ2-1; 12 nucleotides align to TRBD2. V shed 0 bases, J shed 1 base, and the junction held 10 bases outside the gene matches. The CDR3 is 20 amino acids. Germline V CDR1 and CDR2: LGHDT, YNNKEL (reference sequence).

This clonotype was recorded at least ten times. This chain links TRBV11-2 with TRBJ2-1, with 7 positions matching TRBD1. Germline CDR1 SGHAT, CDR2 FQNNGV. V was clipped by 5 bases and J by 5 bases; unmatched bases: 12. This CDR3 is built from 16 residues. This CDR3 is CASSHPGQYWNNEQFF. The CDR3 DNA follows: TGTGCCAGCAGCCATCCGGGACAGTACTGGAACAATGAGCAGTTCTTC.

This clonotype was seen ten or more times. At one of its ends the junction is not consistent with the germline gene, which may arise from a read error. The rearrangement uses TRBV7-7 and TRBJ2-5; 9 nucleotides line up with TRBD2. This CDR3 spans 16 amino acids. Germline V gene lookup returns CDR1 SSHAT and CDR2 FNYEAQ (reference sequence). In DNA, the CDR3 is TGTGCTAGCAGCCCCGAGATTAGCGGGAGTGAAGAGACCCAGTACTTC. This codes for CASSPEISGSEETQYF.

The chain is built from TRBV10-3 and TRBJ1-5; D might be TRBD1 (5 bases). V was shortened by 8 bases and J by 6 bases, with 14 bases between the two germline ends. Per germline, CDR1 ENHRY and CDR2 SYGVKD. This CDR3 comprises 13 residues. DNA of the CDR3: TGTGCCATCGGTTCCGGGGCCTGTCAGCCCCAGCATTTT. Its protein is CAIGSGACQPQHF.

This chain joins TRBV27 and TRBJ2-7; TRBD2 matches at 7 bases. V was clipped by 6 bases and J by 0 bases; unmatched bases: 14. The CDR3 contains 17 residues. CDR1 is MNHEY, CDR2 SMNVEV, per germline (reference sequence). The CDR3 here is CASSPRRQGGDSYEQYF. The CDR3 bases are TGTGCCAGCAGCCCTAGGCGGCAGGGAGGGGACTCCTACGAGCAGTACTTC.

The chain joins TRBV10-3 to TRBJ2-3; 12 nucleotides line up with TRBD2. This CDR3 region has 16 residues. Trimming removed 0 bases from V and 4 bases from J; junction bases left unmatched: 2. Germline assignment: CDR1 ENHRY and CDR2 SYGVKD. The CDR3 is CAISESLAGGPDTQYF. In nucleotides, the CDR3 is TGTGCCATCAGTGAGTCGCTAGCGGGAGGGCCAGATACGCAGTATTTT.

To note about this clonotype: This sequence may be a read error, since a much larger clone differs from it by one base. The chain uses TRBV2 and TRBJ1-5; 9 positions agree with TRBD1. The CDR3 contains 14 residues. With V trimmed by 7 bases and J by 6 bases, 7 bases remained unmatched. Germline V lookup: CDR1 SNHLY, CDR2 FYNNEI. The CDR3 spells CASTLGQGCQPQHF. The CDR3 DNA is TGTGCCAGCACTTTGGGACAGGGATGTCAGCCCCAGCATTTT.

This clonotype was found a few times. V and J are TRBV5-1 and TRBJ2-7; 11 bases are shared with TRBD2. V lost 4 bases, J lost 0 bases, and 6 bases stayed unmatched. Per the germline V gene, CDR1 is SGHRS and CDR2 is YFSETQ. CDR3 length equals 16 residues. The CDR3 DNA sequence: TGCGCCAGCAGCCCCTTAGCGGGAGGGTTCTCCTACGAGCAGTACTTC. Amino acids: CASSPLAGGFSYEQYF.

CDR3 sequence reads: CASSQSLSSGNTIYF. CDR3 sequence (DNA): TGTGCCAGCAGCCAGAGCCTCAGCTCTGGAAACACCATATATTTT. This rearrangement joins TRBV3-1 to TRBJ1-3; D unclear. Germline lookup yields CDR1 LGHDT and CDR2 YNNKEL (reference sequence). Deletions cut 3 bases from V and 0 bases from J, with 9 bases between. The CDR3 spans 15 residues. The full variable domain, rest sourced from reference TRBV3-1 and TRBJ1-3, is DTAVSQTPKYLVTQMGNDKSIKCEQNLGHDTMYWYKQDSKKFLKIMFSYNNKELIINETVPNRFSPKSPDKAHLNLHINSLELGDSAVYFCASSQSLSSGNTIYFGEGSWLTVV.

With regard to this clonotype: It may be a read error: a sequence one base away is much more abundant. V and J are TRBV29-1 and TRBJ2-1; D possibly corresponds to TRBD2 (5 bases). V was cut by 5 bases and J by 8 bases, with 10 bases left in between. CDR3 length: 11 amino acids. Per the germline V gene, CDR1 is SQVTM and CDR2 is ANQGSEA. The CDR3 nucleotides are TGCAGCGTTAAGTGGCGGGATGAGCAGTTCTTC. It encodes CSVKWRDEQFF.

This clonotype was recorded many times. The rearrangement links TRBV3-1 to TRBJ1-5; D is uncertain. Trimming pared 2 bases from V and 1 base from J, leaving 3 bases between. The CDR3 covers 13 residues. Looked up from germline, CDR1 is LGHDT and CDR2 is YNNKEL (reference sequence). This CDR3 reads CASSQSSNQPQHF. The CDR3 DNA is TGTGCCAGCAGCCAATCGAGCAATCAGCCCCAGCATTTT.

The chain combines TRBV20-1 with TRBJ2-2; D call uncertain. Germline loops: CDR1 DFQATT, CDR2 SNEGSKA (reference sequence). Deletions cut 1 base from V and 3 bases from J, with 6 bases between. This CDR3 comprises 13 residues. CDR3 DNA sequence: TGCAGTGCTAGAGGACTGGACACCGGGGAGCTGTTTTTT. This translates into CSARGLDTGELFF.

This clonotype occurred a few times. The chain is built from TRBV5-1 and TRBJ2-1, with 8 bases that match TRBD2. Germline-derived CDR1 and CDR2 are SGHRS and YFSETQ. The CDR3 extends over 17 amino acids. After removal of 4 bases from V and 10 bases from J, the junction contained 19 bases not matched to a gene. This chain's CDR3 is CASSRGFWKRGGREQFF. Here the CDR3 DNA reads TGCGCCAGCAGCCGGGGTTTTTGGAAACGCGGCGGGAGGGAGCAGTTCTTC.

This clonotype was seen a handful of times. The V gene is TRBV6-1, the J gene TRBJ2-1; D is unclear. Per germline, CDR1 MNHNS and CDR2 SASEGT. CDR3 length: 13 amino acids. Trimming stripped 7 bases from V and 5 bases from J, with 12 bases between. The CDR3 loop is CASKVGIHNEQFF. Written as DNA, the CDR3 is TGTGCCAGCAAAGTTGGAATCCACAATGAGCAGTTCTTC.

There are a few counts of this clonotype. This rearrangement joins TRBV12-3 or TRBV12-4 to TRBJ1-5, with 7 positions matching TRBD1. The CDR3 runs to 13 residues. Trimming at V came to 6 bases and at J to 7 bases, leaving 6 bases not matched to a gene. Here the CDR3 reads CASSYRQGQPQHF. CDR3 nucleotides: TGTGCCAGCAGCTATAGACAGGGCCAGCCCCAGCATTTT.

V gene TRBV5-6 combines with J gene TRBJ2-4, with D maybe TRBD1 (6 bases). CDR1 SGHDT and CDR2 YYEEEE come from the germline V gene. CDR3 length: 14 amino acids. V was shortened by 4 bases and J by 2 bases, with 10 bases between the two germline ends. Written as DNA, the CDR3 is TGTGCCAGCAGCGGTAGGGGGTCCAAAAACATTCAGTACTTC. Its translation: CASSGRGSKNIQYF. Full variable domain (missing parts from reference TRBV5-6 and TRBJ2-4): DAGVTQSPTHLIKTRGQQVTLRCSPKSGHDTVSWYQQALGQGPQFIFQYYEEEERQRGNFPDRFSGHQFPNYSSELNVNALLLGDSALYLCASSGRGSKNIQYFGAGTRLSVL.

This clonotype was recorded many times. The chain links TRBV2 to TRBJ1-1, with 8 bases identical to TRBD1. CDR3 size: 14 residues. CDR1 and CDR2 (germline): SNHLY, FYNNEI. The V segment lost 3 bases and the J segment 5 bases; nucleotides outside the gene matches: 5. CDR3 nucleotide sequence: TGTGCCAGCAGTGACCGGACAGGGCGGACTGAAGCTTTCTTT. Amino acid sequence: CASSDRTGRTEAFF.

The V call is TRBV5-6, the J call TRBJ2-4; 12 bases line up with TRBD1. This CDR3 has 18 residues. V lost 4 bases and J lost 0; bases outside the gene matches: 8. Per germline, CDR1 SGHDT and CDR2 YYEEEE. The CDR3 DNA is TGTGCCAGCAGCGGGGGGACAGGGGGCCGGACAGCCAAAAACATTCAGTACTTC. Its translation: CASSGGTGGRTAKNIQYF.